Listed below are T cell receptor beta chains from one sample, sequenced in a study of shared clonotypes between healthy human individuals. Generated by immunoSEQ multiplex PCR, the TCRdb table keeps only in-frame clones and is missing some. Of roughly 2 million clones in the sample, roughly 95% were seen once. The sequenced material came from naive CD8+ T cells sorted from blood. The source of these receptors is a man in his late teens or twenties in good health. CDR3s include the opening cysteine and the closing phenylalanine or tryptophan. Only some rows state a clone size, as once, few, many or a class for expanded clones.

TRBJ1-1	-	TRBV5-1	CASSLGAGATNTEAFF
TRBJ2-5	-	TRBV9	CASSAASGGPQETQYF
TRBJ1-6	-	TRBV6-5	CASSYLRGADSPLHF
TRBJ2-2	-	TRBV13	CASRAKDGKNTGELFF
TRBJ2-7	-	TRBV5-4	CASSWMGGSSYEQYF
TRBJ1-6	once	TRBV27	CASSLLNSPLHF
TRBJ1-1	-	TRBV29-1	CSVEEVAVMNTEAFF
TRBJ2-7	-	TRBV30	CAWSDRAYEQYF
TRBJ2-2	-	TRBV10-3	CAISVTGGGYTNTGELFF
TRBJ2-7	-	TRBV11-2	CASSFASGRPYEQYF
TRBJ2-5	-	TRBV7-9	CASSDGTEETQYF
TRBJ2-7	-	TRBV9	CASSVATGGYEQYF
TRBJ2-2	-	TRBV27	CASSWAIAGAGELFF
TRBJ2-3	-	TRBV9	CASRDGAGGSDTQYF
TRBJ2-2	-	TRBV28	CASSSGGTGELFF
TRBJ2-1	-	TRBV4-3	CASSQDGQVEQFF
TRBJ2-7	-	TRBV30	CAWSWTGGYEQYF
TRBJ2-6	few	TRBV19	CASTLDRESGANVLTF
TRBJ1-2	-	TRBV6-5	CASSYGSGSGYTF
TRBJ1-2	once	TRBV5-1	CASSPRTGADGYTF
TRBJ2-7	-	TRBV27	CASSLGGPLGEQYF
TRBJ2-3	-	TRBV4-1	CASSSPLGQGVSDTQYF
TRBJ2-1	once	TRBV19	CATSTGGSHNEQFF
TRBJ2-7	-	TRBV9	CASSPRETYEQYF
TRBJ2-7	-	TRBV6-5	CASSYDGDEQYF
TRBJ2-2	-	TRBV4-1	CASKGKDNTGELFF
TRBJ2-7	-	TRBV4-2	CASSQDETGESYEQYF
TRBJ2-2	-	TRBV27	CASSLGGSTGELFF
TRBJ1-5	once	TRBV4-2	CASSQDEGGQPQHF
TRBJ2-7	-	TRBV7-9	CASSLAQGGVYEQYF
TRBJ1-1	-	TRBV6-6	CASSYGGVNTEAFF
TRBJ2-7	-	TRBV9	CASSDTSGSYEQYF
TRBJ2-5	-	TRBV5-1	CASSLRLAALEETQYF
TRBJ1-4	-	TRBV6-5	CASSYAGEKLFF
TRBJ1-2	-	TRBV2	CASSEVGGQSYGYTF
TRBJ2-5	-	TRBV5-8	CASSLDSEETQYF
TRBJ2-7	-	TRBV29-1	CSVGWGPYEQYF
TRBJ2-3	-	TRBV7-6	CASSLGQGTNTQYF
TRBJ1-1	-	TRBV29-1	CSVEYGPGAFF
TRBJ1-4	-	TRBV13	CASSFVGGRTNEKLFF
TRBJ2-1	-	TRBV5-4	CASSSTVDIYNEQFF
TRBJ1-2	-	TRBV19	CASSHASRNYTF
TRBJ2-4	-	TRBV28	CASSLLAAKDIQYF
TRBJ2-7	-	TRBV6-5	CASSYFPPRVYEQYF
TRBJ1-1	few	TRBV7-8	CASSGGQGRDTEAFF
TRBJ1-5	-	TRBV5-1	CASSLVAGSNQPQHF